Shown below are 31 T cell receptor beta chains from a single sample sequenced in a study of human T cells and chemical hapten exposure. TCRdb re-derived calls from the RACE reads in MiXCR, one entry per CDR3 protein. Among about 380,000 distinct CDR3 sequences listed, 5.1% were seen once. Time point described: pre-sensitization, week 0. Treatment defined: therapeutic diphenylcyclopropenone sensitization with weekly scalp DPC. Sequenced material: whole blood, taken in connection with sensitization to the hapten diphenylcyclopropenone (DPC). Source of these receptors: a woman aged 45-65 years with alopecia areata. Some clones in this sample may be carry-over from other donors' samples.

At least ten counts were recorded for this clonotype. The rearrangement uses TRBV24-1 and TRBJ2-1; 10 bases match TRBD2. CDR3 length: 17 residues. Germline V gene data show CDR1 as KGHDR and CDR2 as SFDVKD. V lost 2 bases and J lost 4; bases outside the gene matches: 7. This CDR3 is CATSDSTAGGDYNEQFF. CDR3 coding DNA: TGTGCCACCAGTGATTCCACAGCGGGAGGGGATTACAATGAGCAGTTCTTC.

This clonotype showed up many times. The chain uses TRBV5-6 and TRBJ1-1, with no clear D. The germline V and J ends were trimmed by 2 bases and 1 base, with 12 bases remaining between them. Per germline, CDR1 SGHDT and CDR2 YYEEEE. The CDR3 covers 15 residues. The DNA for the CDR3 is TGTGCCAGCAGCTTATTATTACCCGGGAACACTGAAGCTTTCTTT. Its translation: CASSLLLPGNTEAFF.

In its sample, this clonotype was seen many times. CDR3 sequence (DNA): TGCGCCAGCAGCATCGAATTCATGAACACTGAAGCTTTCTTT. Amino acid sequence: CASSIEFMNTEAFF. The V gene is TRBV4-1, the J gene TRBJ1-1, with D uncertain. The V and J ends lost 5 bases and 0 bases respectively, with 10 bases between them. This CDR3 has 14 residues. Germline CDR1 is MGHRA and CDR2 is YSYEKL.

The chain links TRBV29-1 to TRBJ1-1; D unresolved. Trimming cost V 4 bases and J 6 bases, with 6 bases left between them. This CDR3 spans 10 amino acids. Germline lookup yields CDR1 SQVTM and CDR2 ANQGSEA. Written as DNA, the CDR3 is TGCAGCGTTGTGTCGGCTGAAGCTTTCTTT. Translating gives CSVVSAEAFF.

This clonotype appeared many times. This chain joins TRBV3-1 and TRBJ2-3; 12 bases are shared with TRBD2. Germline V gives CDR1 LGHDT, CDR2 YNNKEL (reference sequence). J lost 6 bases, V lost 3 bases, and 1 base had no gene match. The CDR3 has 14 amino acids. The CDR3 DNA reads TGTGCCAGCAGCCATGGGACTAGCGGGGATACGCAGTATTTT. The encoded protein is CASSHGTSGDTQYF.

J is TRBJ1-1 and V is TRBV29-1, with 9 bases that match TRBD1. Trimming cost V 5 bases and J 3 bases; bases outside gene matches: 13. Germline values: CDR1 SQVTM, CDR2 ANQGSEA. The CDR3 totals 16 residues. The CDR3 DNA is TGCAGCGTTCCCGGGACAGGGATGGTTCGTGACACTGAAGCTTTCTTT. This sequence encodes CSVPGTGMVRDTEAFF.

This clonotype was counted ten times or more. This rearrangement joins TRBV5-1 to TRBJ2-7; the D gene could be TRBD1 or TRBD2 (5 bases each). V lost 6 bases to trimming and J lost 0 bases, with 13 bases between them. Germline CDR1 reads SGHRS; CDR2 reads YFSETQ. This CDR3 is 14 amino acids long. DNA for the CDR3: TGCGCCAGCAACCGGGACGGACCCTCCTACGAGCAGTACTTC. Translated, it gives CASNRDGPSYEQYF. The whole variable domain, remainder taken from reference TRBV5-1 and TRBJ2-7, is KAGVTQTPRYLIKTRGQQVTLSCSPISGHRSVSWYQQTPGQGLQFLFEYFSETQRNKGNFPGRFSGRQFSNSRSEMNVSTLELGDSALYLCASNRDGPSYEQYFGPGTRLTVT.

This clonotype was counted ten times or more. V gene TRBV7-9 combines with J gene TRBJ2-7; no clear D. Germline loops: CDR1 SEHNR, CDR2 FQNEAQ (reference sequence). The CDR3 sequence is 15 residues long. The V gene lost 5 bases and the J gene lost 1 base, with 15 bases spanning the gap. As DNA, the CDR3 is TGTGCCAGCAGCCTCGACACAACTTTTTCCTACGAGCAGTACTTC. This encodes CASSLDTTFSYEQYF. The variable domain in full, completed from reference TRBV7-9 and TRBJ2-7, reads DTGVSQNPRHKITKRGQNVTFRCDPISEHNRLYWYRQTLGQGPEFLTYFQNEAQLEKSRLLSDRFSAERPKGSFSTLEIQRTEQGDSAMYLCASSLDTTFSYEQYFGPGTRLTVT.

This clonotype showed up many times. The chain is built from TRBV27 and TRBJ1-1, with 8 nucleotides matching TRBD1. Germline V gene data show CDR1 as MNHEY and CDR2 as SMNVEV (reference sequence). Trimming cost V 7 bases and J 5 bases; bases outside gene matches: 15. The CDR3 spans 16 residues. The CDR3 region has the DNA TGTGCCAGCAACCCGACAGGGGCGCGCCCGAGGACTGAAGCTTTCTTT. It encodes CASNPTGARPRTEAFF.

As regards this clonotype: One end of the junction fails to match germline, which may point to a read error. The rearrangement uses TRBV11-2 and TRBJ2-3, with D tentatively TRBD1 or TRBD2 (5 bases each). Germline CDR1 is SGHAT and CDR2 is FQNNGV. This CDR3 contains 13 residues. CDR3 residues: CASSLGRSGPDDF. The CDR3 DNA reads TGTGCCAGCAGCTTAGGGAGGTCGGGACCAGACGATTTT.

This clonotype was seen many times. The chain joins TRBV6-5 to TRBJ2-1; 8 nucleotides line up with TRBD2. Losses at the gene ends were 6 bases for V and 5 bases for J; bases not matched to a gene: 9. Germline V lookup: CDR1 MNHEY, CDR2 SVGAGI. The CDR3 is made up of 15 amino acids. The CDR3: CASSHSGTSHNEQFF. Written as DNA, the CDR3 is TGTGCCAGCAGCCACTCCGGGACTAGTCACAATGAGCAGTTCTTC.

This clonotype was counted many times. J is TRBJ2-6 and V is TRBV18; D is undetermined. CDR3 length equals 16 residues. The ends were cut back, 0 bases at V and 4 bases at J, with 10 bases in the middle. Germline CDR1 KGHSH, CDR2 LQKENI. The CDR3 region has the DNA TGTGCCAGCTCACCACCATCGGGTACAGGGGCCAACGTCCTGACTTTC. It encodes CASSPPSGTGANVLTF.

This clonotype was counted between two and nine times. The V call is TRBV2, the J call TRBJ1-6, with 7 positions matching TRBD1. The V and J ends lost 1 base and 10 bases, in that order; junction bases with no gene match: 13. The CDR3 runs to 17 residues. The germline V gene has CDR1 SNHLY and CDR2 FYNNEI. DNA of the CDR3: TGTGCCAGCAGTGAAGACAGGGGACAGAGGAGGAACTCACCCCTCCACTTT. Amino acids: CASSEDRGQRRNSPLHF.

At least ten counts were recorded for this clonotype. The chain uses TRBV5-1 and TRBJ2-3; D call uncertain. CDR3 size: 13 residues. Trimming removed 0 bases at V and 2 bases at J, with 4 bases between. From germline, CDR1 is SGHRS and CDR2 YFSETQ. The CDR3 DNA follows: TGCGCCAGCAGCTTGGACGACACAGATACGCAGTATTTT. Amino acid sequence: CASSLDDTDTQYF.

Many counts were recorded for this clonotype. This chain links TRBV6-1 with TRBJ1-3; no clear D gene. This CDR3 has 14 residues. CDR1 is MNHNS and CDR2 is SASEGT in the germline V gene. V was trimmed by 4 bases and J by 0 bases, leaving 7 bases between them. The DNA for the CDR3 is TGTGCCAGCAGTGCGACGGTCTCTGGAAACACCATATATTTT. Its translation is CASSATVSGNTIYF.

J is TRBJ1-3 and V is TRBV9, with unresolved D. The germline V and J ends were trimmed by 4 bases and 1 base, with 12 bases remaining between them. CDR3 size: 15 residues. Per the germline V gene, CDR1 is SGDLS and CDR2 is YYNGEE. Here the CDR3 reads CASSSRTESGNTIYF. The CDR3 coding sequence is TGTGCCAGCAGCTCCAGGACGGAGTCTGGAAACACCATATATTTT. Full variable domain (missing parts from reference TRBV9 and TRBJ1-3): DSGVTQTPKHLITATGQRVTLRCSPRSGDLSVYWYQQSLDQGLQFLIQYYNGEERAKGNILERFSAQQFPDLHSELNLSSLELGDSALYFCASSSRTESGNTIYFGEGSWLTVV.

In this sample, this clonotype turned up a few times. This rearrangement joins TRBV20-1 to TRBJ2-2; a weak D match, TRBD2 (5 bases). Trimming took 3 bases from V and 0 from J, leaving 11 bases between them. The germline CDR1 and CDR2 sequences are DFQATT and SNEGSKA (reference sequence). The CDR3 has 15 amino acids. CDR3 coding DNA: TGCAGTGCTAGGACTACAGCTTCGAACACCGGGGAGCTGTTTTTT. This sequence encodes CSARTTASNTGELFF.

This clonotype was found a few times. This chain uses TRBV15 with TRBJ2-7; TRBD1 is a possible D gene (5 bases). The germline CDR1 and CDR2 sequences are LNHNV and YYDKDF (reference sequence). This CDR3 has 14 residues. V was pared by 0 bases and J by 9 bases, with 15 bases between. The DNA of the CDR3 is TGTGCCACCAGCAGAGAGCCTCGGCAGGGTAGGCAGTACTTC. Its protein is CATSREPRQGRQYF. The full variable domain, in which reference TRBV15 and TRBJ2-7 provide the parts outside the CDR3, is DAMVIQNPRYQVTQFGKPVTLSCSQTLNHNVMYWYQQKSSQAPKLLFHYYDKDFNNEADTPDNFQSRRPNTSFCFLDIRSPGLGDTAMYLCATSREPRQGRQYFGPGTRLTVT.

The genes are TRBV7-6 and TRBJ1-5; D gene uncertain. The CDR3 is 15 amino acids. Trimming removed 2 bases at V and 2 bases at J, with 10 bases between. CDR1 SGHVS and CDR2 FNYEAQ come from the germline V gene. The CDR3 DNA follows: TGTGCCAGCAGCTTACCTGGGTTGGGCAATCAGCCCCAGCATTTT. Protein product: CASSLPGLGNQPQHF.

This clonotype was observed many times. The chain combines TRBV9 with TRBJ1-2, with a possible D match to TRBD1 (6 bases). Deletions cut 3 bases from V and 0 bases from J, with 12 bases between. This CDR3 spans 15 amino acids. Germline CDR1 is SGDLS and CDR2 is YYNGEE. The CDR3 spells CASSEIQGPNYGYTF. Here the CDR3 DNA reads TGTGCCAGCAGCGAAATACAGGGCCCTAACTATGGCTACACCTTC.

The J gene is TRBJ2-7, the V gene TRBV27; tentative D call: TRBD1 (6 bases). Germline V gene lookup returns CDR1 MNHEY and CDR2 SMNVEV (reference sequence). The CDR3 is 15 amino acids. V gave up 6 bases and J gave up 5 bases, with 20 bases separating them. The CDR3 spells CASRTVTDRRDEQYF. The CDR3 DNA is TGTGCCAGCAGAACCGTTACCGACAGGCGGGACGAGCAGTACTTC.

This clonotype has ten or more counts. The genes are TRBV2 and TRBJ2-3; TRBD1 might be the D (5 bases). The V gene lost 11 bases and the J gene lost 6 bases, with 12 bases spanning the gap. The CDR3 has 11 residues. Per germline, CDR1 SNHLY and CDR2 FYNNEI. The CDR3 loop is CAGRPGDTQYF. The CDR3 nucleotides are TGTGCCGGCCGTCCAGGGGATACGCAGTATTTT.

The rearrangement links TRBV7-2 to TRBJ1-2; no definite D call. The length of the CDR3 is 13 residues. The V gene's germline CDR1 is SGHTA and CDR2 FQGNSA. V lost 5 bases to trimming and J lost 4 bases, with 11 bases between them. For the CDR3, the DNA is TGTGCCAGCAGCGAGGCCTTCAGCTATGGCTACACCTTC. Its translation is CASSEAFSYGYTF. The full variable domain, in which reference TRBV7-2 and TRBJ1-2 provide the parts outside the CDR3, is GAGVSQSPSNKVTEKGKDVELRCDPISGHTALYWYRQSLGQGLEFLIYFQGNSAPDKSGLPSDRFSAERTGGSVSTLTIQRTQQEDSAVYLCASSEAFSYGYTFGSGTRLTVV.

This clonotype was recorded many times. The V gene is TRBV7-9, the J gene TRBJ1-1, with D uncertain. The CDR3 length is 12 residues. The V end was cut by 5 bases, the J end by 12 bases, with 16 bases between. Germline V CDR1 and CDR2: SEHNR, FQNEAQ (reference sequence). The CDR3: CASSPRRGPSFF. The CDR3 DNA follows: TGTGCCAGCAGCCCGAGGAGAGGGCCATCTTTCTTT.

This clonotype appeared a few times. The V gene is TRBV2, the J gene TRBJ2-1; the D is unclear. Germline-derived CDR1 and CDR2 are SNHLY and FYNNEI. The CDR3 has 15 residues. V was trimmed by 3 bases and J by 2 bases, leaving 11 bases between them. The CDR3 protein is CASSEAPSAYNEQFF. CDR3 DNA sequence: TGTGCCAGCAGTGAGGCCCCCTCCGCCTACAATGAGCAGTTCTTC.

The CDR3 DNA reads TGTGCCAGCAGTGAAGTGGGACAGGGGGCTTCTGGGGCCAACGTCCTGACTTTC. Protein product: CASSEVGQGASGANVLTF. The rearrangement uses TRBV6-1 and TRBJ2-6; 12 positions match TRBD1. Germline V gene data show CDR1 as MNHNS and CDR2 as SASEGT. The CDR3 is made up of 18 amino acids. The trim removed 1 base at V and 1 base at J, leaving 2 bases unmatched.

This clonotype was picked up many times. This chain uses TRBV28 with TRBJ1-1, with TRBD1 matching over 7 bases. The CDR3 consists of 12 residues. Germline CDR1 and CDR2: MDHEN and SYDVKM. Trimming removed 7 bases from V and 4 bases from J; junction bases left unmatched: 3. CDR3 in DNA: TGTGCCAGCACCGACAGGGTCACTGAAGCTTTCTTT. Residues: CASTDRVTEAFF.

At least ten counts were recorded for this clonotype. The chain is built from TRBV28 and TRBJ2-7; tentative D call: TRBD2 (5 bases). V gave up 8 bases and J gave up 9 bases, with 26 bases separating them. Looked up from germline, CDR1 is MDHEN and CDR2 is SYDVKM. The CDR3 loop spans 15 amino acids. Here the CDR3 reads CASLGGLANLRGQYF. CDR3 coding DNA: TGTGCCAGCCTCGGCGGACTCGCTAACTTACGAGGGCAGTACTTC.

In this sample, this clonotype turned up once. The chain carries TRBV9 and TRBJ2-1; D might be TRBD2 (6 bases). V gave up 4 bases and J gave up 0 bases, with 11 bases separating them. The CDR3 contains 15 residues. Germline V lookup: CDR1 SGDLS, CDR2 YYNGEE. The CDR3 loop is CASSWRESSYNEQFF. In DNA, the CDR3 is TGTGCCAGCAGCTGGCGGGAAAGCTCCTACAATGAGCAGTTCTTC.

The CDR3 DNA sequence: TGTGCCAGCAGCTCAGGGGCCTCTAGCACAGATACGCAGTATTTT. Amino acid sequence: CASSSGASSTDTQYF. The V gene is TRBV6-4, the J gene TRBJ2-3; tentatively, D is TRBD1 (6 bases). There are 15 residues in the CDR3. Trimming removed 6 bases from V and 0 bases from J, with 13 bases in between. The germline CDR1 and CDR2 sequences are MRHNA and SNTAGT.

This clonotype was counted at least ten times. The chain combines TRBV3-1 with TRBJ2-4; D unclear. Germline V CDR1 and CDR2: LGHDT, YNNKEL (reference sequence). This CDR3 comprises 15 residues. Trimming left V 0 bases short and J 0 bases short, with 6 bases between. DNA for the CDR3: TGTGCCAGCAGCCAAGAAACGGTAGCCAAAAACATTCAGTACTTC. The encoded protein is CASSQETVAKNIQYF. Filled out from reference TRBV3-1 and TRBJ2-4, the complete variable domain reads DTAVSQTPKYLVTQMGNDKSIKCEQNLGHDTMYWYKQDSKKFLKIMFSYNNKELIINETVPNRFSPKSPDKAHLNLHINSLELGDSAVYFCASSQETVAKNIQYFGAGTRLSVL.